Sequencing of this TCR beta chain was carried out in a study of CD8 T cells in ankylosing spondylitis. TCRdb passed the 5' RACE reads through MiXCR, listing each CDR3 protein once. The repertoire consists of approximately 250,000 distinct CDR3 sequences, with more than 20% occurring once and the leading ten covering over 0.55%. Many counts were recorded for this clonotype. CDR1 is MNHNS, CDR2 SASEGT, per germline. Trimming pared 1 base from V and 6 bases from J, leaving 10 bases between. The CDR3 is 14 residues long. This chain connects TRBV6-1 to TRBJ1-5, with unresolved D. The TCR comes from a male donor with ankylosing spondylitis or in good health (not recorded which). The sequenced sample was blood, either unsorted or a sorted T cell fraction (not recorded which). CDR3 in amino acids: CASSEGVVGQPQHF. CDR3 nucleotides: TGTGCCAGCAGTGAAGGGGTGGTTGGTCAGCCCCAGCATTTT.